This TCR beta chain was recorded in a study of blood T cell repertoires in COVID-19. Overall study: The United States, Italy and Spain supplied acute and convalescent COVID-19 samples. T cells, B-cell-depleted T cells, or PBMCs supplied cDNA or gDNA.

This clone was picked up a small number of times. In the authors' workflow: From reference gene primer amplification, estimates of nucleated cell counts were derived. Assay: immunoSEQ multiplex PCR; the TCRdb copy retains only in-frame clones and omits some. The DNA gave D and trimming, while V, J and clone size come from that table. The sample includes approximately 170,000 clones, roughly 80% of them seen just once. V dropped 2 bases and J dropped 8 bases, with 18 bases sitting between them. The CDR3 spans 15 residues. The germline gives CDR1 LNHDA, CDR2 SQIVND (reference sequence). The V gene is TRBV19, the J gene TRBJ1-1; D remains unclear. Sequenced sample: peripheral blood. The TCR sequence derives from a man in his 70s with active or convalescent COVID-19. CDR3 sequence: CASSIKVGVRREAFF. CDR3 bases: TGTGCCAGTAGTATAAAGGTCGGGGTCCGCAGGGAAGCTTTCTTT.